This is a list of T cell receptor beta chains from one sample in a study of T cell repertoires in cytomegalovirus infection. TCRdb analysed the reads with MiXCR anew, one entry per CDR3 protein. The table lists 490,000 or so distinct CDR3 sequences, around 11% of them singletons, with 9.5% to 13% in the top ten. The specimen sequenced was PBMCs. These receptors were taken from a human donor in good health (CMV status not recorded). Some clones in this sample may be carry-over from other donors' samples. CDR3s include the opening cysteine and the closing phenylalanine or tryptophan. A D gene is named only where the DNA matches it firmly. Only some rows state a clone size, as once, few, many or a class for expanded clones.

J gene: TRBJ2-3; D gene: TRBD2; V gene: TRBV7-8; clone size: many; CDR3 protein: CASRLAGLTSDTQYF; CDR3 DNA: TGTGCCAGCAGGCTAGCGGGACTGACTTCAGATACGCAGTATTTT
J gene: TRBJ1-1; D gene: TRBD1; V gene: TRBV5-1; clone size: .; CDR3 protein: CASSRDRVAEAFF; CDR3 DNA: TGCGCCAGCAGTCGGGACAGGGTGGCTGAAGCTTTCTTT
J gene: TRBJ1-4; D gene: TRBD1; V gene: TRBV12-3/TRBV12-4; clone size: many; CDR3 protein: CASSLGQSNEKLFF; CDR3 DNA: TGTGCCAGCAGTTTGGGACAGAGTAATGAAAAACTGTTTTTT
J gene: TRBJ2-3; D gene: .; V gene: TRBV28; clone size: few; CDR3 protein: CASSLLGGHPFTDTQYF; CDR3 DNA: TGTGCCAGCAGTTTACTGGGGGGCCACCCATTCACAGATACGCAGTATTTT
J gene: TRBJ2-1; D gene: TRBD2; V gene: TRBV7-9; clone size: many; CDR3 protein: CASTPTGTSGYNEQFF; CDR3 DNA: TGTGCCAGCACCCCGACCGGGACTAGCGGTTACAATGAGCAGTTCTTC
J gene: TRBJ1-2; D gene: TRBD1; V gene: TRBV4-2; clone size: many; CDR3 protein: CASSPPRATGGSGYTF; CDR3 DNA: TGTGCCAGCAGCCCCCCTCGGGCGACAGGGGGCTCTGGCTACACCTTC
J gene: TRBJ2-2; D gene: .; V gene: TRBV5-4; clone size: many; CDR3 protein: CASSFIGVAGELFF; CDR3 DNA: TGTGCCAGCAGCTTTATTGGGGTGGCCGGGGAGCTGTTTTTT
J gene: TRBJ1-1; D gene: .; V gene: TRBV9; clone size: many; CDR3 protein: CASSGNSRPNTEAFF; CDR3 DNA: TGTGCCAGCAGCGGTAACAGCAGACCGAACACTGAAGCTTTCTTT
J gene: TRBJ1-1; D gene: .; V gene: TRBV3-1; clone size: many; CDR3 protein: CASRSAATEAFF; CDR3 DNA: TGTGCCAGCAGGAGCGCGGCCACTGAAGCTTTCTTT
J gene: TRBJ1-2; D gene: TRBD1; V gene: TRBV5-1; clone size: many; CDR3 protein: CASSAGGAGTYGYTF; CDR3 DNA: TGCGCCAGCAGCGCAGGGGGCGCAGGAACCTATGGCTACACCTTC
J gene: TRBJ1-1; D gene: .; V gene: TRBV5-6; clone size: many; CDR3 protein: CASSLAGRMNTEAFF; CDR3 DNA: TGTGCCAGCAGCTTGGCGGGACGGATGAACACTGAAGCTTTCTTT
J gene: TRBJ2-2; D gene: TRBD2; V gene: TRBV28; clone size: many; CDR3 protein: CASSSENGTSGSAGELFF; CDR3 DNA: TGTGCCAGCAGTTCGGAGAATGGGACTAGCGGGAGTGCCGGGGAGCTGTTTTTT
J gene: TRBJ1-4; D gene: .; V gene: TRBV3-1; clone size: many; CDR3 protein: CASSQDFGRTTNEKLFF; CDR3 DNA: TGTGCCAGCAGCCAAGATTTCGGAAGAACAACTAATGAAAAACTGTTTTTT
J gene: TRBJ2-5; D gene: TRBD2; V gene: TRBV20-1; clone size: many; CDR3 protein: CSAHIPLAGMETQYF; CDR3 DNA: TGCAGTGCTCATATCCCACTAGCGGGGATGGAGACCCAGTACTTC
J gene: TRBJ2-1; D gene: .; V gene: TRBV6-1; clone size: many; CDR3 protein: CASSEGLWQDSYNEQFF; CDR3 DNA: TGTGCCAGCAGTGAAGGTTTGTGGCAGGACTCCTACAATGAGCAGTTCTTC
J gene: TRBJ2-1; D gene: TRBD2; V gene: TRBV24-1; clone size: many; CDR3 protein: CATSDWGGLAGAGEQFF; CDR3 DNA: TGTGCCACCAGTGATTGGGGGGGACTAGCGGGAGCAGGGGAGCAGTTCTTC
J gene: TRBJ1-2; D gene: .; V gene: TRBV7-2; clone size: many; CDR3 protein: CASSSINIAGEGGYTF; CDR3 DNA: TGTGCCAGCAGCTCGATTAATATTGCAGGGGAAGGTGGCTACACCTTC
J gene: TRBJ1-2; D gene: .; V gene: TRBV20-1; clone size: .; CDR3 protein: CSARKGNYGYTF; CDR3 DNA: TGCAGTGCTAGAAAGGGAAACTATGGCTACACCTTC
J gene: TRBJ1-3; D gene: .; V gene: TRBV5-1; clone size: many; CDR3 protein: CASSHSGADSGNTIYF; CDR3 DNA: TGCGCCAGCAGTCACTCCGGAGCCGACTCTGGAAACACCATATATTTT
J gene: TRBJ2-7; D gene: .; V gene: TRBV7-8; clone size: many; CDR3 protein: CASSLVREAYEQYF; CDR3 DNA: TGTGCCAGCAGCTTAGTAAGGGAAGCCTACGAGCAGTACTTC
J gene: TRBJ1-6; D gene: .; V gene: TRBV7-9; clone size: many; CDR3 protein: CASSLGPYNSPLHF; CDR3 DNA: TGTGCCAGCAGCCTCGGACCCTATAATTCACCCCTCCACTTT
J gene: TRBJ2-7; D gene: TRBD2; V gene: TRBV30; clone size: many; CDR3 protein: CAWSSLEGLPYF; CDR3 DNA: TGTGCCTGGAGTTCGTTAGAGGGACTACCGTACTTC
J gene: TRBJ1-1; D gene: .; V gene: TRBV18; clone size: .; CDR3 protein: CASSLLGQGMDEAFF; CDR3 DNA: TGTGCCAGCTCACTCCTGGGCCAGGGTATGGATGAAGCTTTCTTT
J gene: TRBJ2-3; D gene: .; V gene: TRBV11-2; clone size: many; CDR3 protein: CASSFSTSTDTQYF; CDR3 DNA: TGTGCCAGCAGCTTCTCCACCAGCACAGATACGCAGTATTTT
J gene: TRBJ1-2; D gene: .; V gene: TRBV10-3; clone size: many; CDR3 protein: CAISELEEGRGSYGYTF; CDR3 DNA: TGTGCCATCAGTGAACTTGAGGAGGGCAGGGGATCCTATGGCTACACCTTC
J gene: TRBJ1-1; D gene: .; V gene: TRBV4-2; clone size: .; CDR3 protein: CASSQEWGPVTEAFF; CDR3 DNA: TGTGCCAGCAGCCAAGAGTGGGGTCCTGTTACTGAAGCTTTCTTT